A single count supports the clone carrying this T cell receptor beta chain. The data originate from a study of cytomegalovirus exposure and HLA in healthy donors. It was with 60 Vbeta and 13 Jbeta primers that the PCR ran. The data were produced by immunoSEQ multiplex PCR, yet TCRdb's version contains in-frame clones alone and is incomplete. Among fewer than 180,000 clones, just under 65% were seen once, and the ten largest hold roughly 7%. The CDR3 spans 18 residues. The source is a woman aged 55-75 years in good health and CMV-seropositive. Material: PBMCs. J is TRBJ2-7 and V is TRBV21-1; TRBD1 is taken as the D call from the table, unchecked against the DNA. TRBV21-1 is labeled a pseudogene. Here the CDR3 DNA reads TGTGCCAGCAGCAAAGAAGTATCGGACAGGGTTATAGTCTACGAGCAGTACTTC. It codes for CASSKEVSDRVIVYEQYF.